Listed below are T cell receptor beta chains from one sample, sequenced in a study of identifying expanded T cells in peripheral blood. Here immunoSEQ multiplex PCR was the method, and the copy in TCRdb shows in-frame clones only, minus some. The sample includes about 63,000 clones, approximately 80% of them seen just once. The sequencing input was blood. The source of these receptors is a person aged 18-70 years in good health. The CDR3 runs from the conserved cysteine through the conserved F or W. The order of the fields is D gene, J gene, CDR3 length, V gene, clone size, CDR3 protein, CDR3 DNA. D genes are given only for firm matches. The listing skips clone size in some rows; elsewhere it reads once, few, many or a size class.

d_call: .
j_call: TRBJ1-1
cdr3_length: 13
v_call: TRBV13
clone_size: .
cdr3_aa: CASSLTGNTEAFF
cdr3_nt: TGTGCCAGCAGTTTAACAGGGAACACTGAAGCTTTCTTT

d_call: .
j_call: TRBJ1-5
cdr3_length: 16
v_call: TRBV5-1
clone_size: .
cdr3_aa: CASSLEPGEVNQPQHF
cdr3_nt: TGCGCCAGCAGCTTGGAGCCCGGGGAGGTGAATCAGCCCCAGCATTTT

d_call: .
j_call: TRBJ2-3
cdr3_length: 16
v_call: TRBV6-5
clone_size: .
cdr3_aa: CASSYSRGLGGDTQYF
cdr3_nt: TGTGCCAGCAGTTACTCCCGGGGGCTGGGTGGAGATACGCAGTATTTT

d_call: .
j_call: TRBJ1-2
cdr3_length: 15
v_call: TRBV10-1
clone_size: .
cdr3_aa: CASSESKGGNYGYTF
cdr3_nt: TGCGCCAGCAGTGAGTCGAAGGGGGGGAACTATGGCTACACCTTC

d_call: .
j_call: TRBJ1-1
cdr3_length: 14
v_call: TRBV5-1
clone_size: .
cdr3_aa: CASSLSVQGTEAFF
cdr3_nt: TGCGCCAGCAGCTTATCTGTCCAGGGGACTGAAGCTTTCTTT

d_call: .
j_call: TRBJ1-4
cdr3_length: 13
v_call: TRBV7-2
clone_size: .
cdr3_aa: CASSLGRARKLFF
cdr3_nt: TGTGCCAGCAGCTTAGGGAGAGCCAGAAAACTGTTTTTT

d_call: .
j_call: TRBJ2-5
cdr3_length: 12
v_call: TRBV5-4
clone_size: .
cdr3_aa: CASSFALETQYF
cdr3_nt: TGTGCCAGCAGCTTTGCCCTGGAGACCCAGTACTTC

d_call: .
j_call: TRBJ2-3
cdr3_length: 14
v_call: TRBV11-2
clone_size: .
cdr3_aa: CASSFELRTDTQYF
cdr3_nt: TGTGCCAGCAGCTTCGAATTACGCACAGATACGCAGTATTTT

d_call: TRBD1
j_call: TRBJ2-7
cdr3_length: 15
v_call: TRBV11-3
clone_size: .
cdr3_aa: CASSHRGTGAYEQYF
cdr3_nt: TGTGCCAGCAGCCATCGGGGGACAGGGGCCTACGAGCAGTACTTC

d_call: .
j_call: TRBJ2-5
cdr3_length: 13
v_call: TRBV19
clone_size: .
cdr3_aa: CASRDGTIQTQYF
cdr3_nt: TGTGCCAGTAGGGACGGGACAATCCAGACCCAGTACTTC

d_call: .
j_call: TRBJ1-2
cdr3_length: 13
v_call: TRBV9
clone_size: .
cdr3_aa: CASSPRTGYGYTF
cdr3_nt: TGTGCCAGCAGCCCCCGGACGGGCTATGGCTACACCTTC

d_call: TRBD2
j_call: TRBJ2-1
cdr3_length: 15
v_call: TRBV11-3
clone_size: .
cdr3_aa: CASSTGLDNYNEQFF
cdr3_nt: TGTGCCAGCAGCACCGGACTAGACAACTACAATGAGCAGTTCTTC

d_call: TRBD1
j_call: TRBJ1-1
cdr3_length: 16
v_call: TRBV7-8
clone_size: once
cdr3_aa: CASSARQGQMNTEAFF
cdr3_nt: TGTGCCAGCAGCGCGAGACAGGGGCAGATGAACACTGAAGCTTTCTTT

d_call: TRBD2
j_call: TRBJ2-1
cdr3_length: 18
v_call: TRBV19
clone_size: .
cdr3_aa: CASSPLGMSGGGYNEQFF
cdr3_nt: TGTGCCAGTAGCCCTCTCGGGATGAGCGGGGGGGGCTACAATGAGCAGTTCTTC

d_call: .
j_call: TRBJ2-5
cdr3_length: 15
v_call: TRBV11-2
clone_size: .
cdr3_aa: CASSPGSFRGETQYF
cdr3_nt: TGTGCCAGCAGCCCCGGCTCTTTTAGGGGGGAGACCCAGTACTTC

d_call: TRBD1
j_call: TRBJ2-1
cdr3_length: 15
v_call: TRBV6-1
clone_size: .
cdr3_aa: CASIKTGGTYNEQFF
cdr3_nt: TGTGCCAGCATAAAGACAGGGGGTACCTACAATGAGCAGTTCTTC

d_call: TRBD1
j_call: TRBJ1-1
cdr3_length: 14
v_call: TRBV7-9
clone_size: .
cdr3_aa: CASSLTGLNTEAFF
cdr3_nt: TGTGCCAGCAGCTTGACAGGGTTGAACACTGAAGCTTTCTTT

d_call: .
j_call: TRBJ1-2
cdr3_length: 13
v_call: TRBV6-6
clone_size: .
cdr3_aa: CASSASTGHGYTF
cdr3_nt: TGTGCCAGCAGCGCCTCCACAGGGCATGGCTACACCTTC

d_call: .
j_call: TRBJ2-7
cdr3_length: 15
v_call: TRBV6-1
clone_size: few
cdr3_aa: CASSENLDSTYEQYF
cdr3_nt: TGTGCCAGCAGTGAAAATCTGGACAGCACCTACGAGCAGTACTTC

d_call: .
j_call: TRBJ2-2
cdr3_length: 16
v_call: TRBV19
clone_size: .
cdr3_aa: CASSPETGAKTGELFF
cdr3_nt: TGTGCCAGTAGTCCTGAGACTGGGGCAAAGACCGGGGAGCTGTTTTTT

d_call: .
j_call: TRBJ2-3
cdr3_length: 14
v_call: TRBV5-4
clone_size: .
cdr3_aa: CASSLKLGSDTQYF
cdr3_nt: TGTGCCAGCAGCTTGAAGTTAGGTTCAGATACGCAGTATTTT

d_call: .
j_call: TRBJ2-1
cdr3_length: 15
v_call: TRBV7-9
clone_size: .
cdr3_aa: CASSLSESSYNEQFF
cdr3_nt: TGTGCCAGCAGCTTGAGTGAGAGCTCCTACAATGAGCAGTTCTTC

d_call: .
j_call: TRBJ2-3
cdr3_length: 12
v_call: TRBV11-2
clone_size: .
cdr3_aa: CASRSRTDTQYF
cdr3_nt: TGTGCCAGCAGATCCCGCACAGATACGCAGTATTTT

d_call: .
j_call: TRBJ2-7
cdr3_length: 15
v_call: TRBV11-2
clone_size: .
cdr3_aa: CASSFLDSPTRGQYF
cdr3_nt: TGTGCCAGCAGCTTCCTGGACAGCCCTACGAGGGGGCAGTACTTC

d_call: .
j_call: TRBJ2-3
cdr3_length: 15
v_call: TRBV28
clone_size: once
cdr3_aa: CASIRTPGFSDTQYF
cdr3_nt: TGTGCCAGCATTCGAACTCCAGGGTTCTCAGATACGCAGTATTTT

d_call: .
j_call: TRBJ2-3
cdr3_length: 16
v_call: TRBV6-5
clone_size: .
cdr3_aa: CASSLGVEVVTDTQYF
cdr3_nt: TGTGCCAGCAGTTTAGGGGTCGAGGTCGTTACAGATACGCAGTATTTT

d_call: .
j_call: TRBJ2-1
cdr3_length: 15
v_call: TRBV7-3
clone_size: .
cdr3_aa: CASSFNRAKYNEQFF
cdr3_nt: TGTGCCAGCAGCTTCAACAGGGCTAAGTACAATGAGCAGTTCTTC

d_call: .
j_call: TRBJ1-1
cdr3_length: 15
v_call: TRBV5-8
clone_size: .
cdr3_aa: CASSFADRGNTEAFF
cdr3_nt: TGTGCCAGCAGCTTTGCGGACAGAGGGAACACTGAAGCTTTCTTT

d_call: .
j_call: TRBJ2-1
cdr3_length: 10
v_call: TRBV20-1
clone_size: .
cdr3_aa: CSARDGVEFF
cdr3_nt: TGCAGTGCTAGAGATGGAGTCGAGTTCTTC

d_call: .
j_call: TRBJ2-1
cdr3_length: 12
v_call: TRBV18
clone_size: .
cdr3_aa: CASSPAGGEQFF
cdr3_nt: TGTGCCAGCTCACCCGCGGGTGGTGAGCAGTTCTTC

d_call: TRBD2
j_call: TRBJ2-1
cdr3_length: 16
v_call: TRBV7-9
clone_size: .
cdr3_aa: CASSSGLVTSYNEQFF
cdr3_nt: TGTGCCAGCAGCTCTGGACTAGTGACCTCCTACAATGAGCAGTTCTTC

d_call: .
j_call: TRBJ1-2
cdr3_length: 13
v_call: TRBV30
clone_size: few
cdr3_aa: CAWSEGLSYGYTF
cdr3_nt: TGTGCCTGGAGTGAAGGACTATCCTATGGCTACACCTTC

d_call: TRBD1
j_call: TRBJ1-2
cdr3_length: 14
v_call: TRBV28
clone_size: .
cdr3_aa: CASSPNTGVIGYTF
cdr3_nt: TGTGCCAGCAGTCCAAATACAGGGGTAATTGGCTACACCTTC

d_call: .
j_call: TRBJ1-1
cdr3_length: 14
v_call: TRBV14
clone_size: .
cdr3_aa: CASSLLPGNTEAFF
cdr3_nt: TGTGCCAGCAGCCTCCTACCGGGGAACACTGAAGCTTTCTTT

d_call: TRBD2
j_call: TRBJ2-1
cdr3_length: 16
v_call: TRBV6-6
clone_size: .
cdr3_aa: CASSTRLAGLYNEQFF
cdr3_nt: TGTGCCAGCAGTACCCGACTAGCGGGCCTCTACAATGAGCAGTTCTTC

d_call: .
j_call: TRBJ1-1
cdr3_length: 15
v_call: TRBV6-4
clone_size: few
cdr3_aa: CASSDPPTKDTEAFF
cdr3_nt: TGTGCCAGCAGTGACCCCCCGACAAAGGACACTGAAGCTTTCTTT

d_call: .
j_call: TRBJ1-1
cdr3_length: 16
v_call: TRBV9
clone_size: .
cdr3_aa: CASSVGLGDSDTEAFF
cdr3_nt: TGTGCCAGCAGCGTCGGCTTGGGGGATTCGGACACTGAAGCTTTCTTT

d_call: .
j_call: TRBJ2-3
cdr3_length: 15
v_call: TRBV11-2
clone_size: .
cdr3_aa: CASRRGTDRTDTQYF
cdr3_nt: TGTGCCAGCAGGCGCGGGACAGACCGCACAGATACGCAGTATTTT

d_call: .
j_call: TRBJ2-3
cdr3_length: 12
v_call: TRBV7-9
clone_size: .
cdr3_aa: CASSKNTDTQYF
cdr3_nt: TGTGCCAGCAGTAAAAACACAGATACGCAGTATTTT

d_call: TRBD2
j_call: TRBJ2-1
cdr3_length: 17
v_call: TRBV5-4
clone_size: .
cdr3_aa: CASSAIPGLAGKNEQFF
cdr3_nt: TGTGCCAGCAGCGCCATACCGGGACTAGCGGGGAAGAATGAGCAGTTCTTC

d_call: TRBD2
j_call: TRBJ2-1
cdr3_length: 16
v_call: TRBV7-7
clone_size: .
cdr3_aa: CASSSRLAGGFNEQFF
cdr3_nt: TGTGCCAGCAGCTCCAGACTAGCGGGAGGGTTTAATGAGCAGTTCTTC

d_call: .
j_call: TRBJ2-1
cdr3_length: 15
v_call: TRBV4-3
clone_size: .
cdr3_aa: CASSQGRTHNNEQFF
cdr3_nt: TGCGCCAGCAGCCAAGGAAGGACGCACAACAATGAGCAGTTCTTC

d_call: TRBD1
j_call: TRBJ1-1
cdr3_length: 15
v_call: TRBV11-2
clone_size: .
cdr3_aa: CASSLQGAMGTEAFF
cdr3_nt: TGTGCCAGCAGCTTACAGGGGGCTATGGGCACTGAAGCTTTCTTT

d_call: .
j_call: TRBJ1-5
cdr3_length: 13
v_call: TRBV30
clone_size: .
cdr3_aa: CACKGTAGQPQHF
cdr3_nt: TGTGCCTGCAAGGGGACGGCGGGTCAGCCCCAGCATTTT

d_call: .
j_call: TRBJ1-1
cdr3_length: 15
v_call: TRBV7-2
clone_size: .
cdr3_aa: CASSLAPGLNTEAFF
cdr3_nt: TGTGCCAGCAGCTTAGCTCCAGGGCTGAACACTGAAGCTTTCTTT

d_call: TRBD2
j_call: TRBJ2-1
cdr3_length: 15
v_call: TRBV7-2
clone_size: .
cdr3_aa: CASSRTRETYNEQFF
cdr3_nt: TGTGCCAGCAGCAGGACGCGGGAGACCTACAATGAGCAGTTCTTC

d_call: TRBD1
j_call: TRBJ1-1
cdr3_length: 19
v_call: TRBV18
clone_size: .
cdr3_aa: CASSPGTGSVSSRNTEAFF
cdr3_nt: TGTGCCAGCTCACCTGGGACAGGTTCAGTTTCGTCTCGGAACACTGAAGCTTTCTTT

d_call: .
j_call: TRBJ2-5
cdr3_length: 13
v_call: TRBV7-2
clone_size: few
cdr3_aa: CASSRQGGETQYF
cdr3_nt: TGTGCCAGCAGCCGCCAGGGTGGCGAGACCCAGTACTTC

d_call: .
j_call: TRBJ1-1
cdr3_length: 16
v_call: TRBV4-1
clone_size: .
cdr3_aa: CASSPFRDSGSTEAFF
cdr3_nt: TGCGCCAGCAGCCCCTTCCGGGACTCCGGGAGCACTGAAGCTTTCTTT

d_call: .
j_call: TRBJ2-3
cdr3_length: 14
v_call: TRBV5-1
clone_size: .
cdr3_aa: CASSLGESTDTQYF
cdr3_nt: TGCGCCAGCAGCTTGGGTGAGAGCACAGATACGCAGTATTTT

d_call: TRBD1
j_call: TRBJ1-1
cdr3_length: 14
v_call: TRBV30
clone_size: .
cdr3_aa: CAWSGGQGARAAFF
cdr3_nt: TGTGCCTGGAGTGGGGGACAGGGGGCGAGGGCGGCTTTCTTT

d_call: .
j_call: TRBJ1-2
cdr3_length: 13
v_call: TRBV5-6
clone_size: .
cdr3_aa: CASRKVGDYGYTF
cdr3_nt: TGTGCCAGCAGAAAAGTCGGAGACTATGGCTACACCTTC

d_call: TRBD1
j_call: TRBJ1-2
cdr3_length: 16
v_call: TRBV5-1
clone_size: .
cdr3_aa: CASSLERGQGKKGYTF
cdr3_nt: TGCGCCAGCAGCTTAGAAAGGGGACAGGGAAAGAAAGGCTACACCTTC

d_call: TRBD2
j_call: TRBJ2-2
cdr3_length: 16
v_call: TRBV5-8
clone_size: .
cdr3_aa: CASSLYPSGGSGELFF
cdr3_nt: TGTGCCAGCAGCTTGTATCCTAGCGGGGGGTCCGGGGAGCTGTTTTTT

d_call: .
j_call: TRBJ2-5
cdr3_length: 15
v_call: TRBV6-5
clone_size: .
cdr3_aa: CASSRTDGHQETQYF
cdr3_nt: TGTGCCAGCAGTCGGACAGATGGACACCAAGAGACCCAGTACTTC